This T cell receptor beta chain was captured by sequencing in a study of T-cell memory formation after mild COVID-19. TCRdb independently ran MiXCR on the 5' RACE reads; one entry per CDR3 protein. The table records around 300,000 distinct CDR3 sequences, 13% of them present only once. Deletions cut 2 bases from V and 3 bases from J, with 14 bases between. This CDR3 has 15 residues. Germline V gene data show CDR1 as DFQATT and CDR2 as SNEGSKA (reference sequence). This clonotype has just a few counts. The chain combines TRBV20-1 with TRBJ2-1; D is undetermined. The sequence was collected from a man between 18 and 35 years old who had mild COVID-19 (a few samples of this study predate the infection). Cell type and time point are not known. The specimen sequenced was PBMCs or a T cell subset sorted from them (not recorded which). In DNA form, the CDR3 reads TGCAGTGCTAGACTTCCCTCCCGCCACTACAATGAGCAGTTCTTC. It yields the protein CSARLPSRHYNEQFF.